The 26 T cell receptor beta chains in this list originate from one sample, sequenced in a study of blood T cells in healthy people across ages. Then a second PCR, running roughly 7 to 11 cycles, was carried out with a sample-barcoded 5' primer and a J-beta primer mix. MiXCR, run by TCRdb on the 5' RACE reads, gives a single entry per CDR3 protein. The sample records 780,000 or so distinct CDR3 sequences, 20% to 30% being singletons. These data also formed part of another study, on T cells of mothers and their children.

The sample was blood. The receptors derive from a boy aged 5-17 years in good health.

The chain uses TRBV29-1 and TRBJ2-5, with 7 bases identical to TRBD1. Germline loops: CDR1 SQVTM, CDR2 ANQGSEA. The V segment lost 4 bases and the J segment 5 bases; nucleotides outside the gene matches: 10. The CDR3 runs to 14 residues. The CDR3 DNA reads as TGCAGCGTTGTACCGAGGGGGCGCGGGGAGACCCAGTACTTC. Its translation: CSVVPRGRGETQYF.

This clonotype was counted only a few times. This chain links TRBV10-2 with TRBJ2-4; the D is unclear. Trimming stripped 0 bases from V and 9 bases from J, with 3 bases between. The CDR3 contains 11 residues. Looked up from germline, CDR1 is WSHSY and CDR2 is SAAADI. The DNA of the CDR3 is TGCGCCAGCAGTGAGTCCGGCATTCAGTACTTC. Its protein is CASSESGIQYF.

A word on this clonotype: Sequence at one end of the junction differs from germline and may be a read error. This chain connects TRBV28 to TRBJ2-5, with a weak D call TRBD2 (5 bases). The DNA end is more similar to TRBJ2-7, so the J call may be wrong. This CDR3 contains 13 residues. The germline gives CDR1 MDHEN, CDR2 SYDVKM. This CDR3 is CANSLSGFYEQYF. The CDR3 nucleotides are TGTGCCAACAGTTTATCGGGGTTCTACGAGCAGTACTTC.

This clonotype occurred a few times. The chain recombines TRBV7-6 with TRBJ2-7; D is unresolved. The V gene lost 5 bases and the J gene lost 0 bases, with 14 bases spanning the gap. The CDR3 totals 15 residues. Germline V CDR1 and CDR2: SGHVS, FNYEAQ. This CDR3 reads CASSPSSSDSYEQYF. DNA of the CDR3: TGTGCCAGCAGCCCAAGTAGCAGTGACTCCTACGAGCAGTACTTC.

V usage is TRBV5-1 and J usage is TRBJ1-6, with TRBD1 matching over 11 bases. V lost 0 bases to trimming and J lost 7 bases; unmatched junction nucleotides: 3. The germline V gene has CDR1 SGHRS and CDR2 YFSETQ. This CDR3 region has 16 residues. CDR3 amino acids: CASSLAGTGGNSPLHF. CDR3 sequence (DNA): TGCGCCAGCAGCTTGGCCGGGACAGGGGGGAATTCACCCCTCCACTTT. Full variable domain (rest looked up from reference TRBV5-1 and TRBJ1-6): KAGVTQTPRYLIKTRGQQVTLSCSPISGHRSVSWYQQTPGQGLQFLFEYFSETQRNKGNFPGRFSGRQFSNSRSEMNVSTLELGDSALYLCASSLAGTGGNSPLHFGNGTRLTVT.

The chain has TRBV9 and TRBJ1-4; D perhaps matches TRBD1 (6 bases). The CDR3 runs 18 residues. The V end was cut by 0 bases, the J end by 6 bases, with 21 bases between. Germline V gives CDR1 SGDLS, CDR2 YYNGEE. The CDR3 loop reads CASSVGSEGVSSDEKLFF. The CDR3 bases are TGTGCCAGCAGCGTAGGATCCGAGGGGGTCTCAAGTGATGAAAAACTGTTTTTT. Full variable domain (rest looked up from reference TRBV9 and TRBJ1-4): DSGVTQTPKHLITATGQRVTLRCSPRSGDLSVYWYQQSLDQGLQFLIQYYNGEERAKGNILERFSAQQFPDLHSELNLSSLELGDSALYFCASSVGSEGVSSDEKLFFGSGTQLSVL.

This clonotype was detected a few times. The chain uses TRBV29-1 and TRBJ1-1; no clear D. Trimming took 7 bases from V and 8 from J, leaving 8 bases between them. In germline, CDR1 is SQVTM, CDR2 ANQGSEA. This CDR3 spans 9 amino acids. As DNA, the CDR3 is TGCAGCGCCGCGGGAGAAGCTTTCTTT. Amino acids: CSAAGEAFF.

The table lists this clonotype with a few counts. The chain uses TRBV29-1 and TRBJ1-1, with 9 bases lining up with TRBD1. J gave up 4 bases and V 7 bases, and 4 bases lay outside the gene matches. This CDR3 spans 12 amino acids. Germline V gene lookup returns CDR1 SQVTM and CDR2 ANQGSEA. CDR3: CSAQTGGTEAFF. DNA for the CDR3: TGCAGCGCCCAGACAGGGGGCACTGAAGCTTTCTTT.

The V call is TRBV18, the J call TRBJ2-1; D not resolved. With 4 bases removed from V and 2 bases from J, the gap between germline ends came to 12 bases. CDR1 and CDR2 (germline): KGHSH, LQKENI. The CDR3 spans 15 residues. The CDR3 loop is CASSRASSTYNEQFF. CDR3 coding DNA: TGTGCCAGCTCACGTGCTTCGTCCACCTACAATGAGCAGTTCTTC.

This clonotype was recorded a few times. J is TRBJ2-5 and V is TRBV7-2; either TRBD1 or TRBD2 may fit D (5 bases each). The J call may not be correct, given that the DNA end is closer to TRBJ2-7. This CDR3 comprises 14 residues. The germline gives CDR1 SGHTA, CDR2 FQGNSA. CDR3 amino acids: CASSFGAGTHEQYF. CDR3 DNA sequence: TGTGCCAGCAGCTTTGGGGCAGGGACCCACGAGCAGTACTTC.

The V and J genes are TRBV6-5 and TRBJ2-5; D gene uncertain. Trimming stripped 3 bases from V and 1 base from J, with 6 bases between. From germline, CDR1 is MNHEY and CDR2 SVGAGI. The CDR3 runs 13 residues. The DNA of the CDR3 is TGTGCCAGCAGTTATCACGTCCAAGAGACCCAGTACTTC. Translating it yields CASSYHVQETQYF.

The chain links TRBV12-3 or TRBV12-4 to TRBJ1-4; weak D call: TRBD1 (6 bases). With 3 bases removed from V and 0 bases from J, the gap between germline ends came to 11 bases. The CDR3 runs to 16 residues. The CDR3 is CASSLQGLATNEKLFF. In nucleotides, the CDR3 is TGTGCCAGCAGTTTGCAGGGGCTGGCAACTAATGAAAAACTGTTTTTT.

The chain uses TRBV29-1 and TRBJ1-2; 10 nucleotides agree with TRBD1. The germline V gene has CDR1 SQVTM and CDR2 ANQGSEA. The CDR3 spans 13 residues. The V segment lost 2 bases and the J segment 8 bases; nucleotides outside the gene matches: 5. In nucleotides, the CDR3 is TGCAGCGTTGAAAATGACAGGGGGCTAGGCTACACCTTC. Translation: CSVENDRGLGYTF.

The chain employs TRBV7-9 and TRBJ1-2; TRBD1 might be the D (6 bases). V was trimmed by 5 bases and J by 7 bases, leaving 32 bases between them. The CDR3 loop spans 19 amino acids. The germline V gene encodes CDR1 SEHNR and CDR2 FQNEAQ (reference sequence). The DNA of the CDR3 is TGTGCCAGCAGCCGAGGACGGGCCTCAGGGGTCCGACCCTTGGGTGGCTACACCTTC. Residues: CASSRGRASGVRPLGGYTF.

In its sample, this clonotype was seen a few times. Its ends do not fully match the called genes, so a read error is possible. The chain links TRBV28 to TRBJ2-5; 9 bases agree with TRBD1. The CDR3 loop spans 14 amino acids. Germline lookup yields CDR1 MDHEN and CDR2 SYDVKM. CDR3 coding DNA: TGTGCCAGCAGTCGGACAGGGGACCAAGAGATCCAGTACTTC. Its translation: CASSRTGDQEIQYF.

The V and J genes are TRBV7-6 and TRBJ2-3; 15 nucleotides match TRBD2. Germline lookup yields CDR1 SGHVS and CDR2 FNYEAQ. The CDR3 loop spans 18 amino acids. V shed 5 bases and J 2 bases; nucleotides not matched to a gene: 8. The chain's CDR3 is CASSEGLAGGLITDTQYF. The CDR3 DNA reads TGTGCCAGCAGCGAGGGACTAGCGGGGGGTCTTATCACAGATACGCAGTATTTT.

There are a few counts of this clonotype. The chain recombines TRBV12-3 or TRBV12-4 with TRBJ2-2, with D possibly matching TRBD1 (5 bases). Trimming removed 3 bases at V and 3 bases at J, with 8 bases between. CDR3 length: 14 residues. The CDR3 is CASSFAGYTGELFF. CDR3 DNA: TGTGCCAGCAGTTTCGCAGGGTACACCGGGGAGCTGTTTTTT.

This clonotype came up a few times. The rearrangement links TRBV29-1 to TRBJ2-3; TRBD2 matches at 8 bases. Per the germline V gene, CDR1 is SQVTM and CDR2 is ANQGSEA. The CDR3 has 14 residues. J gave up 4 bases and V 7 bases, and 10 bases lay outside the gene matches. This chain's CDR3 is CSAPGREVADTQYF. DNA of the CDR3: TGCAGCGCCCCCGGGCGGGAGGTCGCAGATACGCAGTATTTT.

Here the CDR3 DNA reads TGTGCCAGCAGATTCGACAGCTCAACTAATGAAAAACTGTTTTTT. The encoded protein is CASRFDSSTNEKLFF. The chain links TRBV7-2 to TRBJ1-4; tentatively, D is TRBD1 (5 bases). CDR3 size: 15 residues. V was trimmed by 6 bases and J by 0 bases, leaving 11 bases between them. CDR1 is SGHTA and CDR2 is FQGNSA in the germline V gene.

The CDR3: CASSYAGGNGYTF. In DNA, the CDR3 is TGTGCCAGCAGTTACGCAGGGGGTAATGGCTACACCTTC. The chain carries TRBV6-5 and TRBJ1-2, with 7 bases fitting TRBD1. V gave up 2 bases and J gave up 6 bases; unmatched junction bases: 3. Germline CDR1 MNHEY, CDR2 SVGAGI. The CDR3 extends over 13 amino acids.

The V gene is TRBV12-3 or TRBV12-4, the J gene TRBJ2-2; a possible D gene is TRBD1 (6 bases). CDR3 length: 15 residues. Trimming cost V 5 bases and J 2 bases, with 12 bases left between them. The DNA for the CDR3 is TGTGCCAGCAGTCGAACAGGGACAAACACCGGGGAGCTGTTTTTT. As protein: CASSRTGTNTGELFF.

V usage is TRBV25-1 and J usage is TRBJ1-2, with TRBD1 identical over 7 bases. The CDR3 has 13 residues. Trimming took 8 bases from V and 1 from J; bases not matched to a gene: 4. Germline lookup yields CDR1 MGHDK and CDR2 SYGVNS. This CDR3 reads CASWDSLNYGYTF. The CDR3 nucleotides are TGTGCCAGCTGGGACAGTCTTAACTATGGCTACACCTTC.

This chain connects TRBV25-1 to TRBJ2-1; 7 bases match TRBD1. Looked up from germline, CDR1 is MGHDK and CDR2 is SYGVNS. This CDR3 is built from 16 residues. The trim removed 10 bases at V and 4 bases at J, leaving 16 bases unmatched. Here the CDR3 reads CATTFYYGTEYNEQFF. The CDR3 DNA reads TGTGCCACCACATTCTATTACGGGACAGAGTACAATGAGCAGTTCTTC.

The chain combines TRBV5-6 with TRBJ1-5; D remains ambiguous. V was pared by 4 bases and J by 5 bases, with 13 bases between. The CDR3 is 14 amino acids. The germline CDR1 and CDR2 sequences are SGHDT and YYEEEE. Written as DNA, the CDR3 is TGTGCCAGCAGCCACGGGCGGGGAGATCAGCCCCAGCATTTT. It yields the protein CASSHGRGDQPQHF.

V gene TRBV11-2 combines with J gene TRBJ2-4; D ambiguous. Trimming pared 3 bases from V and 0 bases from J, leaving 15 bases between. This CDR3 region has 17 residues. CDR1 and CDR2 (germline): SGHAT, FQNNGV. In DNA form, the CDR3 reads TGTGCCAGCAGCTTTTCCCTCCAAGAACTAGCCAAAAACATTCAGTACTTC. Its translation: CASSFSLQELAKNIQYF. The whole variable domain, remainder taken from reference TRBV11-2 and TRBJ2-4, is EAGVAQSPRYKIIEKRQSVAFWCNPISGHATLYWYQQILGQGPKLLIQFQNNGVVDDSQLPKDRFSAERLKGVDSTLKIQPAKLEDSAVYLCASSFSLQELAKNIQYFGAGTRLSVL.

This clonotype was counted between two and nine times. This chain connects TRBV7-9 to TRBJ2-5, with a weak D call TRBD1 (5 bases). The germline V and J ends were trimmed by 2 bases and 5 bases, with 12 bases remaining between them. The CDR3 has 14 residues. Germline loops: CDR1 SEHNR, CDR2 FQNEAQ (reference sequence). The CDR3 is CASSLSHRKETQYF. In DNA form, the CDR3 reads TGTGCCAGCAGCTTATCTCACAGGAAGGAGACCCAGTACTTC.